The TCR beta chain under discussion was sequenced for a study of response to subunit inactivated influenza vaccine. The V gene end was trimmed by 2 bases and the J gene end by 5 bases; junction bases not matched to a gene: 9. This CDR3 is 16 amino acids long. TCRdb recomputed calls from the RT-PCR reads with MiXCR, one row per CDR3 protein. Found here are around 580,000 distinct CDR3 sequences, 11% to 15% of them singletons; the top ten hold 11%. Many counts were recorded for this clonotype. What it binds is unknown. Study-wide points: Few additional T cells are recruited per seasonal influenza vaccination, authors suggested.

The source material was PBMCs from blood, sampled 11 to 12 days after vaccination. This TCR was recovered from a man aged 50 or older who received an inactivated influenza vaccine. The V call is TRBV12-3 or TRBV12-4, the J call TRBJ2-5; 9 nucleotides line up with TRBD2. This CDR3 reads CASSLSWGLASETQYF. The DNA for the CDR3 is TGTGCCAGCAGTTTAAGTTGGGGACTAGCTTCGGAGACCCAGTACTTC.